These 17 T cell receptor beta chains came from one sample sequenced in a study of T-cell reconstitution after alpha-beta-depleted transplantation in children. Researchers prepared the TCRbeta library using unique molecular identifiers, the study reports. TCRdb recomputed calls from the PCR reads with MiXCR, one row per CDR3 protein. The profile shows about 360,000 distinct CDR3 sequences, roughly 13% of them singletons. This specimen consisted of PBMCs, obtained from the stem cell graft. The receptors were gathered from a human donor who donated a stem cell graft to a child with Fanconi anemia.

The rearrangement links TRBV7-9 to TRBJ2-3; D ambiguous. V lost 2 bases and J lost 4, with 16 bases in between. The CDR3 is 16 amino acids. CDR1 and CDR2 (germline): SEHNR, FQNEAQ (reference sequence). The CDR3 DNA is TGTGCCAGCAGCTTATCAACGCATCGGGTTTCAGATACGCAGTATTTT. Translated: CASSLSTHRVSDTQYF.

The chain combines TRBV6-5 with TRBJ2-1, with D uncertain. The germline V and J ends were trimmed by 1 base and 10 bases, with 8 bases remaining between them. CDR1 is MNHEY and CDR2 is SVGAGI in the germline V gene. This CDR3 has 12 residues. CDR3 DNA sequence: TGTGCCAGCAGTTACTTCCAAGGGGAGCAGTTCTTC. This sequence encodes CASSYFQGEQFF.

This clonotype has just a few counts. V usage is TRBV7-9 and J usage is TRBJ1-2; D is uncertain. The CDR3 extends over 15 amino acids. Germline V gene lookup returns CDR1 SEHNR and CDR2 FQNEAQ (reference sequence). V was trimmed by 1 base and J by 4 bases, leaving 13 bases between them. CDR3 protein: CASSLEATGSYGYTF. CDR3 nucleotides: TGTGCCAGCAGCTTAGAGGCAACGGGGAGCTATGGCTACACCTTC.

Points on this clonotype: At one of its ends the junction is not consistent with the germline gene, which may arise from a read error. The chain recombines TRBV7-6 with TRBJ2-5, with D possibly TRBD2 on 6 matching bases. This CDR3 is built from 15 residues. Germline CDR1 SGHVS, CDR2 FNYEAQ. DNA for the CDR3: TGTGCCAGCAGATTAGACCCGGAGGGTTTAGGGACCCAGTACTTC. Its protein product is CASRLDPEGLGTQYF.

This clonotype was counted ten times or more. J is TRBJ1-1 and V is TRBV3-1; 11 bases agree with TRBD1. V gave up 3 bases and J gave up 11 bases; unmatched junction bases: 5. The CDR3 is made up of 13 amino acids. Looked up from germline, CDR1 is LGHDT and CDR2 is YNNKEL (reference sequence). CDR3 in amino acids: CASSQGQGVQAFF. CDR3 DNA: TGTGCCAGCAGCCAGGGACAGGGGGTTCAGGCTTTCTTT.

This clonotype was seen a handful of times. The chain recombines TRBV5-5 with TRBJ2-3; D is ambiguous. The CDR3 sequence is 14 residues long. V lost 0 bases, J lost 1 base, and 6 bases lay in between. The germline V gene encodes CDR1 SGHKS and CDR2 YYEKEE (reference sequence). The CDR3 nucleotides read TGTGCCAGCAGCTTGGTGTCTGGCACAGATACGCAGTATTTT. It encodes CASSLVSGTDTQYF.

V and J are TRBV7-8 and TRBJ1-1; maybe TRBD1 (5 bases). This CDR3 region has 15 residues. Trimming shortened V by 3 bases and J by 0 bases, and 11 bases separated the two germline ends. From germline, CDR1 is SGHVS and CDR2 FQNEAQ. DNA for the CDR3: TGTGCCAGCAGCTTTCTCACAGGCCTGAACACTGAAGCTTTCTTT. Its protein product is CASSFLTGLNTEAFF.

This clonotype came up many times. The J gene is TRBJ2-1, the V gene TRBV20-1, with TRBD2 identical over 7 bases. CDR1 is DFQATT, CDR2 SNEGSKA, per germline (reference sequence). CDR3 length equals 17 residues. Germline trimming cut 5 bases from V and 7 bases from J; bases unmatched to any gene: 20. This CDR3 is CSAHSPGGSVQGNEQFF. In DNA, the CDR3 is TGCAGTGCTCATTCCCCGGGGGGAAGCGTGCAGGGTAATGAGCAGTTCTTC.

The chain uses TRBV20-1 and TRBJ1-6; perhaps TRBD1 as D (5 bases). Between the trimmed V and J ends, which lost 0 bases and 10 bases, there was a span of 13 bases. The germline V gene has CDR1 DFQATT and CDR2 SNEGSKA (reference sequence). CDR3 length equals 14 residues. The CDR3 bases are TGCAGTGCTAGAGATCAGGGAAAGAGCTCACCCCTCCACTTT. This codes for CSARDQGKSSPLHF.

This clonotype was observed a few times. The V and J genes are TRBV29-1 and TRBJ2-1; D not certain. The ends were cut back, 5 bases at V and 0 bases at J, with 8 bases in the middle. The CDR3 runs to 13 residues. CDR1 and CDR2 from the germline V gene are SQVTM and ANQGSEA. The CDR3 bases are TGCAGCGTTCCTTGGAGCTCCTACAATGAGCAGTTCTTC. Translating gives CSVPWSSYNEQFF.

The table lists this clonotype with a few counts. V usage is TRBV2 and J usage is TRBJ2-5, with D tentatively TRBD1 (6 bases). The CDR3 has 15 amino acids. The germline V gene has CDR1 SNHLY and CDR2 FYNNEI. V lost 7 bases and J 5 bases, leaving 20 bases between the germline ends. CDR3 in DNA: TGTGCCAGCACCTCTCTTGGGGCAGGGGAGGAGACCCAGTACTTC. Residues: CASTSLGAGEETQYF.

This clonotype was counted at least ten times. CDR3 protein: CASSFWNRGSEAFF. CDR3 DNA sequence: TGTGCCAGCAGTTTTTGGAATCGGGGCTCTGAAGCTTTCTTT. This sequence joins TRBV12-3 or TRBV12-4 and TRBJ1-1, with D possibly matching TRBD1 (5 bases). The CDR3 extends over 14 amino acids. V was trimmed by 3 bases and J by 6 bases, leaving 14 bases between them.

Of note for this clonotype: At one end, the junction sequence differs from germline, possibly due to a read error. V is TRBV29-1 and J is TRBJ2-1; TRBD1 might be the D (6 bases). CDR1 is SQVTM, CDR2 ANQGSEA, per germline. The CDR3 extends over 10 amino acids. The CDR3 is CSVVGQGPRF. The DNA for the CDR3 is TGCAGCGTTGTGGGTCAGGGGCCTCGCTTC.

The table lists this clonotype with a few counts. The chain joins TRBV10-3 to TRBJ2-1; TRBD2 matches 7 bases. Germline lookup yields CDR1 ENHRY and CDR2 SYGVKD. This CDR3 comprises 12 residues. J lost 9 bases, V lost 11 bases, and 10 bases had no gene match. CDR3 nucleotides: TGTGCCGCATCGGCCGGCGGGGGTGAGCAGTTCTTC. Amino acid sequence: CAASAGGGEQFF.

Note on this clonotype: This may stem from a read error, because a much larger clone lies one nucleotide away. Without the conserved terminal phenylalanine or tryptophan, this CDR3 likely stems from a read error. The chain joins TRBV29-1 to TRBJ2-5, with a weak D call TRBD2 (5 bases). The CDR3 is made up of 15 amino acids. Germline values: CDR1 SQVTM, CDR2 ANQGSEA. The germline V and J ends were trimmed by 6 bases and 5 bases, with 22 bases remaining between them. The CDR3 is CSVAIHDYPEETQYL. CDR3 bases: TGCAGCGTCGCGATCCACGACTACCCTGAGGAGACCCAGTACCTC.

A few counts support this clonotype. The chain couples TRBV20-1 to TRBJ1-5; 9 bases are a match to TRBD1. Per germline, CDR1 DFQATT and CDR2 SNEGSKA (reference sequence). This CDR3 spans 14 amino acids. The V and J ends lost 5 bases and 6 bases, in that order; junction bases with no gene match: 8. CDR3 nucleotide sequence: TGCAGTGCTGGGCGGACAGGGGAAGGTCAGCCCCAGCATTTT. It encodes CSAGRTGEGQPQHF.

The chain uses TRBV20-1 and TRBJ2-7, with 11 bases lining up with TRBD2. This CDR3 is built from 14 residues. Germline V CDR1 and CDR2: DFQATT, SNEGSKA (reference sequence). With 5 bases clipped from V and 3 bases from J, the junction kept 6 bases outside the gene matches. The CDR3: CSAGGLAGGYEQYF. CDR3 sequence (DNA): TGCAGTGCTGGCGGGCTAGCGGGGGGCTACGAGCAGTACTTC.